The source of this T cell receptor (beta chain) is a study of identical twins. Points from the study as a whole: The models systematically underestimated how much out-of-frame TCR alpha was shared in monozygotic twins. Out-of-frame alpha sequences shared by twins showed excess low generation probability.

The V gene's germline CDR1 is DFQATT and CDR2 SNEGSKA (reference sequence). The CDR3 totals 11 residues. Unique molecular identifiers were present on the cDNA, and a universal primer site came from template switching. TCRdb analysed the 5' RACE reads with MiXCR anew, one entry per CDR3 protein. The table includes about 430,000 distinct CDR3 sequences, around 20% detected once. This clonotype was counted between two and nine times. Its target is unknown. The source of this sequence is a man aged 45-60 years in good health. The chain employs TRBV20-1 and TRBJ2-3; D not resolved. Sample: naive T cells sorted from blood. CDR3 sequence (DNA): TGCAGGTGCAGAGTGGGGGATACGCAGTATTTT. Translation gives CRCRVGDTQYF.